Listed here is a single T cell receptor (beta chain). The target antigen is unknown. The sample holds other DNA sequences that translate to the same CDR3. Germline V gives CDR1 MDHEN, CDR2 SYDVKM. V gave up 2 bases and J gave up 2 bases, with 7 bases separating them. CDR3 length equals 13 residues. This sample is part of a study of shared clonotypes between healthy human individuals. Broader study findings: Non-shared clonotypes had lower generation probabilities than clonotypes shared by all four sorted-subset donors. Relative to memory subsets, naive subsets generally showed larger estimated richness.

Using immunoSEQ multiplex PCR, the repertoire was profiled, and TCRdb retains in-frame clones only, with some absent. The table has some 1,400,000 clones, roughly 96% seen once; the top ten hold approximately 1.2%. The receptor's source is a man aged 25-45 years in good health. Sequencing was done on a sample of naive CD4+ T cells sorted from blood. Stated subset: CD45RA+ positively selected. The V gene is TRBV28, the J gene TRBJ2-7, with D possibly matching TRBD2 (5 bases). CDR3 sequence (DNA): TGTGCCAGCAGTTTAGCGGGCGCCTACGAGCAGTACTTC. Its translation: CASSLAGAYEQYF.